This T cell receptor beta chain was observed in a study of blood T cells in healthy people across ages. The study, taken as a whole, reports: Unknown CMV status may confound age-related changes in expanded clones.

CDR1 SQVTM and CDR2 ANQGSEA come from the germline V gene. This CDR3 contains 14 residues. V was pared by 4 bases and J by 3 bases, with 13 bases between. The sample holds many counts of this clonotype. Its antigen is currently unknown. Primers used in a second PCR of about 7 to 12 cycles were a sample-barcoded 5' primer and a J-beta primer mix. The template-switch adaptor was a 5' adaptor with 12 random nucleotides. It tagged each cDNA molecule. Sequencing yielded, for each sample, at least 2.5 million paired-end reads carrying CDR3. TCRdb reprocessed the 5' RACE reads with MiXCR, giving one entry per CDR3 protein. The table shows roughly 410,000 distinct CDR3 sequences, with 52% occurring only once.

V and J are TRBV29-1 and TRBJ2-1; D is perhaps TRBD1 or TRBD2 (5 bases each). This clonotype was sampled from a man aged 60-69 years in good health. Sequenced sample: blood. In nucleotides, the CDR3 is TGCAGCGTTGTCTATCGGGGCCACTACAATGAGCAGTTCTTC. Its translation is CSVVYRGHYNEQFF.